Each of the 16 T cell receptor beta chains below was sequenced from the same sample in a study of blood T cells in healthy people across ages. A second roughly 6 to 11 cycle PCR used barcoded and J-beta primers. TCRdb used MiXCR to reprocess the 5' RACE reads, holding one entry per CDR3 protein. The data contain 600,000 to 850,000 distinct CDR3 sequences, 25% of them singletons. This same sample was also taken into another study, of T cells of mothers and their children.

The sample taken for sequencing was blood. These receptor sequences come from a boy aged 5 to 17 in good health.

V and J are TRBV7-9 and TRBJ2-3; D is unclear. The length of the CDR3 is 16 residues. V shed 5 bases and J shed 2 bases, with 17 bases lying between them. Germline values: CDR1 SEHNR, CDR2 FQNEAQ (reference sequence). CDR3 sequence: CASSTDRAFLTDTQYF. The CDR3 DNA follows: TGTGCCAGCAGCACCGACCGGGCCTTTCTCACAGATACGCAGTATTTT.

CDR3: CASKMGDSGYTF. CDR3 nucleotides: TGTGCCAGCAAAATGGGGGATTCTGGCTACACCTTC. V and J are TRBV6-5 and TRBJ1-2; the D gene is possibly TRBD1 (5 bases). The CDR3 runs 12 residues. Germline-derived CDR1 and CDR2 are MNHEY and SVGAGI. V was cut by 7 bases and J by 7 bases, with 13 bases left in between.

The rearrangement joins TRBV13 to TRBJ2-2; perhaps TRBD2 as D (6 bases). The CDR3 loop spans 14 amino acids. Per germline, CDR1 PRHDT and CDR2 FYEKMQ (reference sequence). Deletions cut 5 bases from V and 3 bases from J, with 10 bases between. The CDR3 loop reads CASSAGRHTGELFF. CDR3 nucleotide sequence: TGTGCCAGCAGCGCGGGACGGCACACCGGGGAGCTGTTTTTT.

The gene calls are TRBV18 and TRBJ1-5, with D perhaps TRBD1 (6 bases). The germline gives CDR1 KGHSH, CDR2 LQKENI. The CDR3 length is 16 residues. V gave up 4 bases and J gave up 6 bases, with 19 bases separating them. CDR3 sequence: CASSRDVGAQGQPQHF. CDR3 in DNA: TGTGCCAGCTCACGAGATGTGGGGGCCCAGGGTCAGCCCCAGCATTTT.

This clonotype was seen a few times. The chain links TRBV7-6 to TRBJ2-5; no firm D call. The germline V gene has CDR1 SGHVS and CDR2 FNYEAQ. Between the trimmed V and J ends, which lost 2 bases and 7 bases, there was a span of 11 bases. The CDR3 runs 13 residues. The CDR3 reads CASSLQPDGTQYF. CDR3 bases: TGTGCCAGCAGCTTACAACCGGACGGGACCCAGTACTTC. Full variable domain (missing parts from reference TRBV7-6 and TRBJ2-5): GAGVSQSPRYKVTKRGQDVALRCDPISGHVSLYWYRQALGQGPEFLTYFNYEAQQDKSGLPNDRFSAERPEGSISTLTIQRTEQRDSAMYRCASSLQPDGTQYFGPGTRLLVL.

The chain links TRBV27 to TRBJ1-1; D ambiguous. The germline V and J ends were trimmed by 0 bases and 7 bases, with 12 bases remaining between them. The CDR3 loop spans 14 amino acids. Germline values: CDR1 MNHEY, CDR2 SMNVEV (reference sequence). CDR3 DNA: TGTGCCAGCAGTTTATCGAGGTCTGGGTATGAAGCTTTCTTT. Translation gives CASSLSRSGYEAFF.

The V gene is TRBV2, the J gene TRBJ2-5; D unresolved. The end of the DNA is better explained by TRBJ2-1, so the J call may be wrong. Germline V CDR1 and CDR2: SNHLY, FYNNEI. There are 14 residues in the CDR3. The CDR3: CASIPETAPGEQFF. CDR3 nucleotide sequence: TGTGCCAGTATCCCGGAAACGGCACCGGGTGAGCAGTTCTTC.

The chain is built from TRBV6-5 and TRBJ2-7, with 10 bases fitting TRBD1. CDR3 length: 14 amino acids. Germline lookup yields CDR1 MNHEY and CDR2 SVGAGI. The V segment lost 4 bases and the J segment 7 bases; nucleotides outside the gene matches: 7. In DNA, the CDR3 is TGTGCCAGCAGTTGGCTGACAGGGGGCGGAGAGCAGTACTTC. Translated: CASSWLTGGGEQYF.

The sample holds a few counts of this clonotype. The rearrangement links TRBV20-1 to TRBJ2-1; D uncertain. CDR1 and CDR2 (germline): DFQATT, SNEGSKA (reference sequence). This CDR3 is 14 amino acids long. This CDR3 reads CSANPSYSYNEQFF. The CDR3, as DNA: TGCAGCGCAAACCCGAGTTATAGCTACAATGAGCAGTTCTTC.

A few counts support this clonotype. V is TRBV7-9 and J is TRBJ1-5, with 8 bases identical to TRBD1. The CDR3 covers 14 residues. The V and J ends lost 10 bases and 3 bases, in that order; junction bases with no gene match: 8. The germline V gene encodes CDR1 SEHNR and CDR2 FQNEAQ (reference sequence). The CDR3 region has the DNA TGTGCCACCGGGACAGGCGCTCACAATCAGCCCCAGCATTTT. Translating gives CATGTGAHNQPQHF.

This clonotype was observed a few times. V usage is TRBV2 and J usage is TRBJ2-1; unclear D gene. The CDR3 is made up of 13 amino acids. CDR1 SNHLY and CDR2 FYNNEI come from the germline V gene. V shed 7 bases and J shed 4 bases, with 11 bases lying between them. The CDR3 DNA reads as TGTGCCAGCACCCCCGGGCCTTACAATGAGCAGTTCTTC. Translation: CASTPGPYNEQFF.

This chain joins TRBV7-2 and TRBJ2-1; 11 positions match TRBD2. The V gene end was trimmed by 5 bases and the J gene end by 0 bases; junction bases not matched to a gene: 3. Germline V CDR1 and CDR2: SGHTA, FQGNSA. CDR3 size: 16 residues. The CDR3 DNA reads TGTGCCAGCAGCACTAGCGGGGGAGACTCCTACAATGAGCAGTTCTTC. Protein sequence: CASSTSGGDSYNEQFF.

The CDR3 DNA reads TGTGCCAGCAGTTTGCGGCAGGGAGGCTACACCTTC. It encodes CASSLRQGGYTF. The rearrangement uses TRBV12-3 or TRBV12-4 and TRBJ1-2, with a weak D call TRBD1 (5 bases). Trimming shortened V by 3 bases and J by 8 bases, and 10 bases separated the two germline ends. This CDR3 comprises 12 residues.

A remark on this clonotype: At one end, the junction sequence differs from germline, possibly due to a read error. The chain couples TRBV5-1 to TRBJ2-5, with unresolved D. The V gene's germline CDR1 is SGHRS and CDR2 YFSETQ. The CDR3 consists of 13 residues. For the CDR3, the DNA is TGTGCCAGCAGCAGGATTCTCCAAGAGACCCAGTACTTC. It yields the protein CASSRILQETQYF.

The rearrangement joins TRBV5-6 to TRBJ2-1; weak D call: TRBD2 (6 bases). This CDR3 contains 16 residues. V dropped 3 bases and J dropped 3 bases, with 16 bases sitting between them. Germline values: CDR1 SGHDT, CDR2 YYEEEE. Written as DNA, the CDR3 is TGTGCCAGCAGCTCAGAGTGGAGGGGCATCTACAATGAGCAGTTCTTC. This gives the protein CASSSEWRGIYNEQFF.

About this clonotype itself: Its ends do not fully match the called genes, so a read error is possible. The chain recombines TRBV7-7 with TRBJ1-1, with D tentatively TRBD1 (5 bases). This CDR3 region has 16 residues. Germline CDR1 and CDR2: SSHAT and FNYEAQ (reference sequence). CDR3 protein: CASSPGPVWGNTEAFF. CDR3 coding DNA: TGTGCTAGCAGCCCGGGACCGGTTTGGGGAAACACTGAAGCTTTCTTT.